The text below deals with one T cell receptor (beta chain). The data originate from a study of blood T cells in healthy people across ages. Next came a second PCR, run for roughly 7 to 12 cycles, which used a sample-barcoded 5' primer along with a J-beta primer mix. From the 5' RACE reads, TCRdb called clonotypes with MiXCR, one entry per CDR3 protein. Among about 970,000 distinct CDR3 sequences listed, 51% were seen once. The sequencing sample was made of blood. The TCR sequence derives from a woman in her sixties in good health.

This CDR3 is CSAFPPGQGRETQYF. The CDR3 coding sequence is TGCAGTGCTTTTCCGCCGGGACAGGGTCGAGAGACCCAGTACTTC. The chain combines TRBV20-1 with TRBJ2-5; 9 bases align to TRBD1. There are 15 residues in the CDR3. Germline V gene lookup returns CDR1 DFQATT and CDR2 SNEGSKA (reference sequence). After removal of 5 bases from V and 4 bases from J, the junction contained 11 bases not matched to a gene.